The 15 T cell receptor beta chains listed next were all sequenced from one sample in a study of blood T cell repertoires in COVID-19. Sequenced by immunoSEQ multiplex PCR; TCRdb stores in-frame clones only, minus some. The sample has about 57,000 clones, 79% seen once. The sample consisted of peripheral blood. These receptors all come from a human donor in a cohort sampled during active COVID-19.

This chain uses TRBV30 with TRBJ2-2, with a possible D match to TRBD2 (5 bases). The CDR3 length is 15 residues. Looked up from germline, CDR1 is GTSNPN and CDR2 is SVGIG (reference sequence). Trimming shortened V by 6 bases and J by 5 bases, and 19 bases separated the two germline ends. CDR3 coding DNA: TGTGCCTGTCTAAGTTCGAGGGCCGGTACCGGGGAGCTGTTTTTT. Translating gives CACLSSRAGTGELFF. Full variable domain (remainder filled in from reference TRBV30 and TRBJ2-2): SQTIHQWPATLVQPVGSPLSLECTVEGTSNPNLYWYRQAAGRGLQLLFYSVGIGQISSEVPQNLSASRPQDRQFILSSKKLLLSDSGFYLCACLSSRAGTGELFFGEGSRLTVL.

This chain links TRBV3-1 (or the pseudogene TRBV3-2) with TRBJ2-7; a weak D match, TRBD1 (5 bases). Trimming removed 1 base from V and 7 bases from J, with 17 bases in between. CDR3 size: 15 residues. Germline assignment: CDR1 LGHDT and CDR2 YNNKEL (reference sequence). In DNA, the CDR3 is TGTGCCAGCAGCCAAGCGGTCAGGGCACCCCAGGAGCAGTACTTC. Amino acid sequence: CASSQAVRAPQEQYF.

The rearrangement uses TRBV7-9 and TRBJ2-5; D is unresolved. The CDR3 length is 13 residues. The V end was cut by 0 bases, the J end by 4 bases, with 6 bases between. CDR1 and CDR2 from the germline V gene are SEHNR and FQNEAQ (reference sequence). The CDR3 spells CASSLALRETQYF. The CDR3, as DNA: TGTGCCAGCAGCTTAGCGCTTAGAGAGACCCAGTACTTC.

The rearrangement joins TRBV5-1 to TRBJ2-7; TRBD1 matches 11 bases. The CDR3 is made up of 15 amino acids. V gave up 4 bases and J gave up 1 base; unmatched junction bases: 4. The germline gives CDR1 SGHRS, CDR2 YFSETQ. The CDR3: CASSRGDRGSYEQYF. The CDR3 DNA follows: TGCGCCAGCAGCCGGGGGGACAGGGGGTCCTACGAGCAGTACTTC.

The CDR3 loop is CASVSRTTGTGYTF. The CDR3 nucleotides are TGTGCCTCCGTGTCCCGAACGACAGGGACCGGCTACACCTTC. The V gene is TRBV30, the J gene TRBJ1-2; 7 nucleotides agree with TRBD1. The germline V gene has CDR1 GTSNPN and CDR2 SVGIG (reference sequence). V was pared by 7 bases and J by 8 bases, with 16 bases of the junction left unmatched. The CDR3 runs to 14 residues. The whole variable domain, remainder taken from reference TRBV30 and TRBJ1-2, is SQTIHQWPATLVQPVGSPLSLECTVEGTSNPNLYWYRQAAGRGLQLLFYSVGIGQISSEVPQNLSASRPQDRQFILSSKKLLLSDSGFYLCASVSRTTGTGYTFGSGTRLTVV.

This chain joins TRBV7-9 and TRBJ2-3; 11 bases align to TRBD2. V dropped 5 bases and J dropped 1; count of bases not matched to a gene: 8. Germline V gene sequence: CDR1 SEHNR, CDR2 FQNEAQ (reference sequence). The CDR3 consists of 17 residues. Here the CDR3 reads CASSNYVSGRGTDTQYF. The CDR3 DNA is TGTGCCAGCAGCAATTACGTTAGCGGGAGGGGCACAGATACGCAGTATTTT.

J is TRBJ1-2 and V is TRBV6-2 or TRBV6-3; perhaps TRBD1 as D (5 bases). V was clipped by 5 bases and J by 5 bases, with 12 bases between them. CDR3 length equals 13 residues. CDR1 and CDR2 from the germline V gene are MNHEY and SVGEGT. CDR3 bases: TGTGCCAGCAGTCCCGACAGACTTTATGGCTACACCTTC. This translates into CASSPDRLYGYTF.

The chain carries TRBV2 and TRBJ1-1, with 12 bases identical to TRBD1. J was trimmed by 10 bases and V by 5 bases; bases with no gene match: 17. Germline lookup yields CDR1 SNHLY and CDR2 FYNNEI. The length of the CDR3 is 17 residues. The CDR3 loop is CASSRQQGGTGGVGAFF. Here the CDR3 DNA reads TGTGCCAGCAGTCGCCAACAGGGTGGGACAGGGGGCGTCGGAGCTTTCTTT.

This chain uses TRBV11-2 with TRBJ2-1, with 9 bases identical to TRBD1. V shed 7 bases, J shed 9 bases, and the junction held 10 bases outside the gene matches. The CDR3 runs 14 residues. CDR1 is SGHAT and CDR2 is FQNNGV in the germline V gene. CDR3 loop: CASKNRGQLGEQFF. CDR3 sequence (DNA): TGTGCCAGCAAAAACAGGGGGCAGCTTGGTGAGCAGTTCTTC.

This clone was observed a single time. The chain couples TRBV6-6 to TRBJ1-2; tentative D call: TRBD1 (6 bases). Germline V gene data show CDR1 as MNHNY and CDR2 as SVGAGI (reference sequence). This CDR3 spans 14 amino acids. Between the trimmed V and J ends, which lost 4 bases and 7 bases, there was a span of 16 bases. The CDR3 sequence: CASSSRGEDSGYTF. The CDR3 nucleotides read TGTGCCAGCAGTTCCAGGGGAGAAGATAGTGGCTACACCTTC.

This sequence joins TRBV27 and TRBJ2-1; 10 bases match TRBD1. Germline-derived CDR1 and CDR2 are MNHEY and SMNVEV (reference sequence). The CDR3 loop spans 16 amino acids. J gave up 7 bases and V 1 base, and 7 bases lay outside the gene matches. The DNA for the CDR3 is TGTGCCAGCAGTTTATATCTTGGGACAGGGGAGAATGAGCAGTTCTTC. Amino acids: CASSLYLGTGENEQFF.

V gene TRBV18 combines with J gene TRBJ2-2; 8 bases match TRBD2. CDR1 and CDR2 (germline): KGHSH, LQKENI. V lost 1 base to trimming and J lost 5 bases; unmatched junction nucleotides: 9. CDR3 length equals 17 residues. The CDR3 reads CASSPRSIAGNTGELFF. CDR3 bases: TGTGCCAGCTCACCACGATCTATAGCGGGAAATACCGGGGAGCTGTTTTTT. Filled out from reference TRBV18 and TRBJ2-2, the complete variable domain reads NAGVMQNPRHLVRRRGQEARLRCSPMKGHSHVYWYRQLPEEGLKFMVYLQKENIIDESGMPKERFSAEFPKEGPSILRIQQVVRGDSAAYFCASSPRSIAGNTGELFFGEGSRLTVL.

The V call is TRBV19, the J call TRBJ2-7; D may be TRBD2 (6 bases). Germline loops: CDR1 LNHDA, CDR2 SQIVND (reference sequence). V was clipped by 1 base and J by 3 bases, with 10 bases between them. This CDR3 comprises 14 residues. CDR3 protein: CASSIGGTGYEQYF. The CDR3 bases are TGTGCCAGTAGTATAGGCGGGACCGGCTACGAGCAGTACTTC.

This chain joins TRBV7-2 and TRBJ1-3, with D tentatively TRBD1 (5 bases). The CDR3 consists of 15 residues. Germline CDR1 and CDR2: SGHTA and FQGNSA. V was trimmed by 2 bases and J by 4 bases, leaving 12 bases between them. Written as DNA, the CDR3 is TGTGCCAGCAGCTTAACTCGACAGATAGGAAACACCATATATTTT. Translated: CASSLTRQIGNTIYF.

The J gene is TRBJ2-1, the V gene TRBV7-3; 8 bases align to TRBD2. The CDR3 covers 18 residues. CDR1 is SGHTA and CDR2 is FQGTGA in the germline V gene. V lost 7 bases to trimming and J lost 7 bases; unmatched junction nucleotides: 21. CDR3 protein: CASKKQPGTSGPGNEQFF. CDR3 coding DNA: TGTGCCAGCAAGAAACAACCTGGCACTAGCGGTCCGGGGAATGAGCAGTTCTTC.